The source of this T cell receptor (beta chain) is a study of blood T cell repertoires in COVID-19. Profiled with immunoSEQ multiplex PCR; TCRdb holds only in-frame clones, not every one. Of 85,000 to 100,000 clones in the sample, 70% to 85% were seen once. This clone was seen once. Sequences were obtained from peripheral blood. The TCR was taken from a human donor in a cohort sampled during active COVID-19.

For the CDR3, the DNA is TGTGCCAGCAGGAGACAGGTCTGGATGAATCAGCCCCAGCATTTT. It is translated as CASRRQVWMNQPQHF. V usage is TRBV7-9 and J usage is TRBJ1-5; possibly TRBD1 for D (6 bases). Trimming removed 6 bases at V and 4 bases at J, with 16 bases between. The CDR3 contains 15 residues. Per germline, CDR1 SEHNR and CDR2 FQNEAQ (reference sequence).